The 14 T cell receptor beta chains below were found in one sample sequenced in a study of T cell responses to AZD1222 COVID-19 vaccine. Clones were read by immunoSEQ multiplex PCR, and TCRdb kept only the in-frame ones, dropping some. The table shows roughly 65,000 clones, with almost 90% occurring only once. The material was peripheral blood, obtained on day 0 of AZD1222 vaccination. These receptors originate from an adult in good health.

This clone occurred once. The CDR3 loop reads CASSQLATSYNEQFF. CDR3 DNA sequence: TGTGCCAGCAGCCAACTAGCGACCTCCTACAATGAGCAGTTCTTC. This sequence joins TRBV28 and TRBJ2-1; 7 nucleotides agree with TRBD2. This CDR3 comprises 15 residues. Germline CDR1 MDHEN, CDR2 SYDVKM. J lost 0 bases, V lost 6 bases, and 5 bases had no gene match.

This chain uses TRBV11-3 with TRBJ2-1; weak D call: TRBD2 (5 bases). Germline V gives CDR1 SGHNT, CDR2 YENEEA. There are 13 residues in the CDR3. Deletions cut 1 base from V and 9 bases from J, with 10 bases between. The CDR3 coding sequence is TGTGCCAGCAGCTTAGTGGGAGTGGGTGAGCAGTTCTTC. Translated: CASSLVGVGEQFF.

The chain carries TRBV11-3 and TRBJ2-2, with D tentatively TRBD2 (5 bases). The CDR3 has 12 amino acids. V dropped 5 bases and J dropped 8 bases, with 9 bases sitting between them. The germline V gene encodes CDR1 SGHNT and CDR2 YENEEA. The CDR3 is CASSPPGGELFF. In DNA form, the CDR3 reads TGTGCCAGCAGCCCCCCGGGGGGGGAGCTGTTTTTT.

This rearrangement joins TRBV5-1 to TRBJ2-7; 11 nucleotides align to TRBD2. CDR3 length: 15 residues. Trimming cost V 1 base and J 2 bases; bases outside gene matches: 2. Per the germline V gene, CDR1 is SGHRS and CDR2 is YFSETQ. The CDR3 loop is CASSLIAGGPYEQYF. CDR3 DNA sequence: TGCGCCAGCAGCTTGATAGCGGGAGGGCCCTACGAGCAGTACTTC.

The rearrangement uses TRBV7-2 and TRBJ2-2, with TRBD1 identical over 8 bases. With V trimmed by 2 bases and J by 6 bases, 5 bases remained unmatched. CDR1 and CDR2 (germline): SGHTA, FQGNSA. This CDR3 comprises 15 residues. CDR3 region: CASSLRAGGSGELFF. As DNA, the CDR3 is TGTGCCAGCAGCTTAAGGGCAGGGGGCTCCGGGGAGCTGTTTTTT.

This chain joins TRBV2 and TRBJ1-1; D may be TRBD1 (6 bases). Germline CDR1 SNHLY, CDR2 FYNNEI. Between the trimmed V and J ends, which lost 3 bases and 4 bases, there was a span of 21 bases. The CDR3 loop spans 17 amino acids. The CDR3 here is CASSDGPGGLLGTEAFF. The CDR3 DNA follows: TGTGCCAGCAGTGACGGTCCGGGGGGGCTGCTCGGCACTGAAGCTTTCTTT.

This chain links TRBV4-1 with TRBJ2-3; D gene ambiguous. V lost 1 base and J 2 bases, leaving 19 bases between the germline ends. This CDR3 comprises 18 residues. Germline loops: CDR1 MGHRA, CDR2 YSYEKL. CDR3 sequence: CASSQGGRTPRSTDTQYF. Written as DNA, the CDR3 is TGCGCCAGCAGCCAAGGCGGAAGGACCCCCCGCTCCACAGATACGCAGTATTTT.

This clone appeared once. This chain joins TRBV6-1 and TRBJ2-5, with 13 nucleotides matching TRBD2. Per germline, CDR1 MNHNS and CDR2 SASEGT. V lost 4 bases and J lost 1; bases outside the gene matches: 3. The CDR3 extends over 16 amino acids. The CDR3 DNA is TGTGCCAGCAGTGGGACTAGCGGGAGCGTCCAAGAGACCCAGTACTTC. Residues: CASSGTSGSVQETQYF.

CDR3 nucleotide sequence: TGTGCCAGCAGCCAAGGGGTGAGGGGGGCGGCCTACAATGAGCAGTTCTTC. Amino acids: CASSQGVRGAAYNEQFF. V and J are TRBV14 and TRBJ2-1; D is possibly TRBD1 or TRBD2 (6 bases each). The CDR3 has 17 amino acids. V was trimmed by 1 base and J by 2 bases, leaving 15 bases between them. CDR1 SGHDN and CDR2 FVKESK come from the germline V gene.

The chain has TRBV27 and TRBJ1-2; TRBD1 aligns across 9 bases. Germline lookup yields CDR1 MNHEY and CDR2 SMNVEV (reference sequence). The CDR3 consists of 17 residues. V was clipped by 5 bases and J by 0 bases; unmatched bases: 10. The CDR3 nucleotides are TGTGCCAGCAGTCCGAGCCCCGGGGACAGGGCTAACTATGGCTACACCTTC. Translating it yields CASSPSPGDRANYGYTF.

The chain carries TRBV5-4 and TRBJ1-1; 8 bases map to TRBD1. V shed 2 bases and J 2 bases; nucleotides not matched to a gene: 5. The CDR3 covers 15 residues. Germline V gene sequence: CDR1 SGHNT, CDR2 YYREEE (reference sequence). CDR3 coding DNA: TGTGCCAGCAGCTTCGGGACAGGAGGTAACACTGAAGCTTTCTTT. Protein sequence: CASSFGTGGNTEAFF.

This chain joins TRBV20-1 and TRBJ2-2, with 12 bases identical to TRBD2. The CDR3 sequence is 17 residues long. Germline V gene sequence: CDR1 DFQATT, CDR2 SNEGSKA (reference sequence). With V trimmed by 3 bases and J by 7 bases, 12 bases remained unmatched. The CDR3 sequence is CSASNLAGGPRVGELFF. CDR3 bases: TGCAGTGCTAGTAACCTAGCGGGAGGGCCGAGGGTCGGGGAGCTGTTTTTT.

V gene TRBV30 combines with J gene TRBJ2-1, with D possibly matching TRBD1 (6 bases). V lost 3 bases and J lost 8, with 11 bases in between. Germline loops: CDR1 GTSNPN, CDR2 SVGIG (reference sequence). There are 12 residues in the CDR3. The CDR3 here is CAWRRGSYEQFF. The DNA of the CDR3 is TGTGCCTGGAGGAGGGGGAGCTATGAGCAGTTCTTC.

V is TRBV7-6 and J is TRBJ2-7; D tentatively reads TRBD1 or TRBD2 (5 bases each). Trimming cost V 4 bases and J 6 bases, with 19 bases left between them. The CDR3 spans 15 residues. Germline V gene data show CDR1 as SGHVS and CDR2 as FNYEAQ. This chain's CDR3 is CASSSDGRGAAEQYF. In nucleotides, the CDR3 is TGTGCCAGCAGCTCCGATGGGCGAGGGGCGGCCGAGCAGTACTTC.